This TCR beta chain was sequenced in a study of shared clonotypes between healthy human individuals. Study context: CD8 memory received one plate per donor, CD8 naive two, CD4 memory three and CD4 naive three.

A word on this clone: Its antigen is unidentified.

The CDR3 runs to 15 residues. Looked up from germline, CDR1 is SGHRS and CDR2 is YFSETQ. Trimming cost V 0 bases and J 6 bases; bases outside gene matches: 6. Study-wide results and limits: Naive CD4 clonotypes were shared across several donors at about 5%. Among non-shared clonotypes, generation probabilities were lower than among those shared by all four donors.

Only in-frame clones appear in the TCRdb table, and some are missing; sequencing was by immunoSEQ multiplex PCR. Here the sample spans fewer than 1.4 million clones, 75% to 80% being singletons. This chain connects TRBV5-1 to TRBJ1-5; 7 nucleotides agree with TRBD1. The receptor was isolated from a man between 18 and 29 years old in good health. Some clones in this sample may be carry-over from other donors' samples. The sequenced material came from memory CD4+ T cells from PBMCs. The sample's subset: CD45RA-negative fraction. In DNA, the CDR3 is TGCGCCAGCAGCTTGGACGAGGGGGCTAGTCAGCCCCAGCATTTT. Protein: CASSLDEGASQPQHF.